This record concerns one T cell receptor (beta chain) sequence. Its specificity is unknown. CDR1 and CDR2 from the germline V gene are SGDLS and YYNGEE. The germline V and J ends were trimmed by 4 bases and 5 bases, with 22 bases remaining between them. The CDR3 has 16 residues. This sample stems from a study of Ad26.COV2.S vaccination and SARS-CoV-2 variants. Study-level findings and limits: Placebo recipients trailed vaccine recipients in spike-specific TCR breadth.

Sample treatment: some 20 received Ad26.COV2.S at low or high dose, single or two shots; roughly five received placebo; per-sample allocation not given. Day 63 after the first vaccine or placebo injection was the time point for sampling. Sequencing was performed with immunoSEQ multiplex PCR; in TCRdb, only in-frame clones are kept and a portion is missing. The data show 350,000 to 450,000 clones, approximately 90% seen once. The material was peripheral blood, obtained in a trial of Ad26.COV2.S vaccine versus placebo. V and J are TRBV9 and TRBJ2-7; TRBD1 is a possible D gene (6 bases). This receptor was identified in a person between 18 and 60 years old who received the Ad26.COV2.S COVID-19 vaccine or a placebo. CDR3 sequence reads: CASSPRPGTPVNEQYF. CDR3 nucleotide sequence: TGTGCCAGCAGCCCCCGCCCCGGGACACCTGTGAACGAGCAGTACTTC.